These 14 T cell receptor beta chains were all obtained from the same sample, sequenced in a study of Ad26.COV2.S vaccination and SARS-CoV-2 variants. The assay was immunoSEQ multiplex PCR, and TCRdb's table has in-frame clones only and misses some. This table has roughly 380,000 clones, around 92% appearing once. The sample here was peripheral blood, taken after recovery from COVID-19. The receptors here all came from a human donor who had recovered from COVID-19.

The rearrangement joins TRBV4-1 to TRBJ1-6; D is ambiguous. The V end lost 2 bases, the J end lost 14 bases, and 13 bases lay between the germline ends. The CDR3 totals 13 residues. The germline V gene has CDR1 MGHRA and CDR2 YSYEKL. The CDR3 coding sequence is TGCGCCAGCAGCCAACTAGTAGAGGATTCCCTCCACTTT. Translated, it gives CASSQLVEDSLHF.

This chain uses TRBV6-5 with TRBJ2-3; possible D gene TRBD1, 5 bases. The CDR3 is made up of 15 amino acids. With 2 bases removed from V and 4 bases from J, the gap between germline ends came to 13 bases. Germline CDR1 reads MNHEY; CDR2 reads SVGAGI. CDR3 loop: CASSYLPRGPDTQYF. The CDR3 nucleotides are TGTGCCAGCAGTTACCTTCCTAGGGGCCCAGATACGCAGTATTTT.

This chain uses TRBV18 with TRBJ1-5; D gene uncertain. Germline CDR1 and CDR2: KGHSH and LQKENI. The CDR3 runs to 14 residues. Trimming removed 5 bases from V and 2 bases from J, with 10 bases in between. The CDR3 loop reads CASSGGGGNQPQHF. The DNA of the CDR3 is TGTGCCAGCTCAGGAGGAGGAGGCAATCAGCCCCAGCATTTT.

The V and J genes are TRBV12-5 and TRBJ1-2; D remains unclear. The CDR3 runs 14 residues. Germline V lookup: CDR1 LGHNT, CDR2 FRNRAP. Trimming shortened V by 6 bases and J by 0 bases, and 11 bases separated the two germline ends. The CDR3 sequence is CASGTGPANYGYTF. DNA for the CDR3: TGTGCTAGTGGCACCGGTCCTGCTAACTATGGCTACACCTTC.

The V call is TRBV6-5, the J call TRBJ2-3, with TRBD2 matching 10 bases. The V gene end was trimmed by 6 bases and the J gene end by 4 bases; junction bases not matched to a gene: 7. The germline V gene encodes CDR1 MNHEY and CDR2 SVGAGI. The CDR3 is 15 amino acids. DNA for the CDR3: TGTGCCAGCAGGGCCCCTAGCGGGGGTGCAGATACGCAGTATTTT. Its translation: CASRAPSGGADTQYF.

Here the CDR3 reads CATRSQGAIFVNTF. For the CDR3, the DNA is TGTGCCACCCGATCACAGGGGGCGATTTTTGTGAACACCTTC. This rearrangement joins TRBV7-2 to TRBJ1-2; 9 bases map to TRBD1. The CDR3 is made up of 14 amino acids. CDR1 is SGHTA and CDR2 is FQGNSA in the germline V gene. J lost 12 bases, V lost 10 bases, and 18 bases had no gene match.

This chain connects TRBV25-1 to TRBJ1-2; no clear D gene. The V and J ends lost 7 bases and 3 bases respectively, with 9 bases between them. The CDR3 has 12 amino acids. Germline CDR1 reads MGHDK; CDR2 reads SYGVNS. The CDR3: CASMAFDYGYTF. In nucleotides, the CDR3 is TGTGCCAGCATGGCGTTCGACTATGGCTACACCTTC.

This clone appeared a single time. The rearrangement joins TRBV7-2 to TRBJ2-7; a possible D gene is TRBD2 (6 bases). The CDR3 totals 13 residues. CDR1 is SGHTA, CDR2 FQGNSA, per germline. Trimming took 6 bases from V and 4 from J, leaving 13 bases between them. CDR3 region: CASSGSGGYEQYF. As DNA, the CDR3 is TGTGCCAGCAGTGGGTCCGGGGGTTACGAGCAGTACTTC.

This chain uses TRBV11-2 with TRBJ2-4; 13 bases agree with TRBD2. This CDR3 region has 18 residues. V trimming: 1 base; J trimming: 0 bases; junction bases outside the gene matches: 3. Germline V gene sequence: CDR1 SGHAT, CDR2 FQNNGV. CDR3 DNA sequence: TGTGCCAGCAGCTTAGGACTAGCGGGGGGTATAGCCAAAAACATTCAGTACTTC. This sequence encodes CASSLGLAGGIAKNIQYF.

The gene calls are TRBV2 and TRBJ2-3; D perhaps matches TRBD1 (6 bases). This CDR3 spans 15 amino acids. Deletions cut 10 bases from V and 6 bases from J, with 23 bases between. The germline V gene encodes CDR1 SNHLY and CDR2 FYNNEI. CDR3 DNA sequence: TGTGCCACCAAGCAGGAACCCCAGGGGCCGGATACGCAGTATTTT. The encoded protein is CATKQEPQGPDTQYF.

The chain uses TRBV7-8 and TRBJ2-3; TRBD1 matches 7 bases. CDR3 length: 15 amino acids. Trimming took 1 base from V and 5 from J; bases not matched to a gene: 6. Germline assignment: CDR1 SGHVS and CDR2 FQNEAQ. CDR3 in amino acids: CASSLEPTGVDTQYF. The DNA of the CDR3 is TGTGCCAGCAGCTTAGAACCCACAGGGGTAGATACGCAGTATTTT.

This sequence joins TRBV13 and TRBJ2-2; unclear D gene. The CDR3 spans 16 residues. CDR1 PRHDT and CDR2 FYEKMQ come from the germline V gene (reference sequence). Trimming shortened V by 0 bases and J by 0 bases, and 8 bases separated the two germline ends. The CDR3 nucleotides read TGTGCCAGCAGCTTAGGGGCCGAAACGAACACCGGGGAGCTGTTTTTT. Its protein product is CASSLGAETNTGELFF.

The chain recombines TRBV6-2 or TRBV6-3 with TRBJ1-5, with TRBD1 matching over 8 bases. With 6 bases clipped from V and 4 bases from J, the junction kept 8 bases outside the gene matches. The CDR3 totals 15 residues. Per germline, CDR1 MNHEY and CDR2 SVGEGT. The CDR3: CASSRRDRYNQPQHF. The DNA of the CDR3 is TGTGCCAGCAGCCGCCGGGACAGGTATAATCAGCCCCAGCATTTT.

This sequence joins TRBV7-9 and TRBJ2-7; D is unclear. Trimming removed 4 bases from V and 2 bases from J, with 12 bases in between. This CDR3 has 14 amino acids. Germline V gene data show CDR1 as SEHNR and CDR2 as FQNEAQ (reference sequence). The CDR3 is CASSSRDGAYEQYF. The DNA of the CDR3 is TGTGCCAGCAGCTCTCGAGACGGAGCCTACGAGCAGTACTTC.